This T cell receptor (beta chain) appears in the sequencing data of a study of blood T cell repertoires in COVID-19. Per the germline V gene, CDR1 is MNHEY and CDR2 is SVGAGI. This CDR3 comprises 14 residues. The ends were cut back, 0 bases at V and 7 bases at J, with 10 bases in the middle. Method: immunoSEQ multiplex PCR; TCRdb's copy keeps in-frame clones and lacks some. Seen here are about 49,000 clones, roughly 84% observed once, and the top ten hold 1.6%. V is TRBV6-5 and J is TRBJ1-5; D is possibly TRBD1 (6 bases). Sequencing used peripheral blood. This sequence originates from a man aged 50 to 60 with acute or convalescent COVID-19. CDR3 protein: CASSYSQGSQPQHF. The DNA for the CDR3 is TGTGCCAGCAGTTACTCGCAGGGGTCCCAGCCCCAGCATTTT.